This TCR beta chain originates from a study of blood T cell repertoires in COVID-19. Whole-study context: The samples span acute and convalescent COVID-19 from the United States, Italy and Spain. T cells, B-cell-depleted T cells, or PBMCs supplied cDNA or gDNA.

Original methodology: Reference gene primers were amplified, and this amplification served to estimate nucleated cell counts. Using immunoSEQ multiplex PCR, the repertoire was profiled, and TCRdb retains in-frame clones only, with some absent. V, J and clone size derive from that table, while D and trimming were established from the DNA sequence. The sample yields approximately 28,000 clones, 72% seen once. The receptor comes from a boy aged 2-15 years with active or convalescent COVID-19. Sequenced material: peripheral blood.

The DNA of the CDR3 is TGTGCCAGCCGAATCCAGGGTTCGACCGGGGAGCTGTTTTTT. It codes for CASRIQGSTGELFF. The V gene is TRBV28, the J gene TRBJ2-2, with a weak D call TRBD1 (5 bases). The CDR3 is made up of 14 amino acids. Germline V CDR1 and CDR2: MDHEN, SYDVKM. The V gene lost 8 bases and the J gene lost 5 bases, with 15 bases spanning the gap. Using reference TRBV28 and TRBJ2-2 for the parts outside the CDR3, the full variable domain is DVKVTQSSRYLVKRTGEKVFLECVQDMDHENMFWYRQDPGLGLRLIYFSYDVKMKEKGDIPEGYSVSREKKERFSLILESASTNQTSMYLCASRIQGSTGELFFGEGSRLTVL.